The 22 T cell receptor beta chains below all came from one sample that was sequenced in a study of OX40 agonist ivuxolimab in advanced cancers. Profiled with immunoSEQ multiplex PCR; TCRdb holds only in-frame clones, not every one. Counted here are about 20,000 clones, about nine tenths occurring once; the ten biggest clones make up more than 10%. The sequencing used CD4+ or CD8+ T cells sorted from blood, collected in a trial of the OX40 agonist ivuxolimab. Receptors were obtained from an adult with an advanced solid tumor such as melanoma, head and neck, liver or kidney cancer.

This chain joins TRBV7-9 and TRBJ2-1, with no clear D. The V and J ends lost 7 bases and 6 bases respectively, with 19 bases between them. This CDR3 has 15 residues. Germline V gene lookup returns CDR1 SEHNR and CDR2 FQNEAQ (reference sequence). The chain's CDR3 is CASILTGGNPNEQFF. CDR3 nucleotides: TGTGCCAGCATCCTCACGGGTGGGAACCCCAATGAGCAGTTCTTC.

The chain employs TRBV7-9 and TRBJ2-3; D is perhaps TRBD2 (6 bases). CDR1 and CDR2 from the germline V gene are SEHNR and FQNEAQ (reference sequence). There are 14 residues in the CDR3. V lost 4 bases, J lost 3 bases, and 11 bases lay in between. The DNA of the CDR3 is TGTGCCAGCAGCTCACTGGGGGGAACAGATACGCAGTATTTT. Its protein is CASSSLGGTDTQYF.

The chain recombines TRBV2 with TRBJ1-2; 11 nucleotides line up with TRBD1. The CDR3 length is 14 residues. V gave up 10 bases and J gave up 6 bases; unmatched junction bases: 10. Germline CDR1 SNHLY, CDR2 FYNNEI. The CDR3 reads CATSGQGDENGYTF. In nucleotides, the CDR3 is TGTGCCACTTCGGGACAGGGGGACGAAAATGGCTACACCTTC.

The J gene is TRBJ2-1, the V gene TRBV11-2; 9 nucleotides agree with TRBD2. With 1 base clipped from V and 5 bases from J, the junction kept 6 bases outside the gene matches. The CDR3 is 16 residues long. Germline CDR1 reads SGHAT; CDR2 reads FQNNGV. CDR3 in amino acids: CASSLGGTSLNNEQFF. The CDR3, as DNA: TGTGCCAGCAGCTTAGGTGGGACTAGCTTAAACAATGAGCAGTTCTTC.

The table lists this clone with a few counts. Written as DNA, the CDR3 is TGCGCCAGCAGCTTGGAGGTAAACACAGATACGCAGTATTTT. The encoded protein is CASSLEVNTDTQYF. This chain connects TRBV5-1 to TRBJ2-3; D is unclear. The germline V gene encodes CDR1 SGHRS and CDR2 YFSETQ. The CDR3 has 14 residues. Trimming took 0 bases from V and 2 from J, leaving 7 bases between them.

The genes are TRBV5-4 and TRBJ2-1; D remains ambiguous. Germline V gene lookup returns CDR1 SGHNT and CDR2 YYREEE (reference sequence). CDR3 length equals 13 residues. V lost 4 bases, J lost 0 bases, and 5 bases lay in between. The CDR3 coding sequence is TGTGCCAGCAGCAGGACCTCCTACAATGAGCAGTTCTTC. It codes for CASSRTSYNEQFF.

This chain connects TRBV7-2 to TRBJ1-5; the D gene is possibly TRBD1 (5 bases). CDR3 length: 15 amino acids. V lost 5 bases and J lost 0, with 11 bases in between. Germline-derived CDR1 and CDR2 are SGHTA and FQGNSA. CDR3 amino acids: CASSEGSYSNQPQHF. DNA of the CDR3: TGTGCCAGCAGCGAGGGGTCTTATAGCAATCAGCCCCAGCATTTT.

The rearrangement uses TRBV11-3 and TRBJ2-1; perhaps TRBD2 as D (6 bases). This CDR3 has 14 residues. V gave up 5 bases and J gave up 7 bases, with 15 bases separating them. Germline V gene data show CDR1 as SGHNT and CDR2 as YENEEA. CDR3 in amino acids: CASSPPGGPNEQFF. As DNA, the CDR3 is TGTGCCAGCAGCCCCCCCGGAGGGCCTAATGAGCAGTTCTTC.

The rearrangement links TRBV27 to TRBJ2-3; 7 nucleotides align to TRBD1. From germline, CDR1 is MNHEY and CDR2 SMNVEV (reference sequence). Trimming at V came to 4 bases and at J to 0 bases, leaving 7 bases not matched to a gene. This CDR3 spans 16 amino acids. This chain's CDR3 is CASSSYRGLSTDTQYF. CDR3 in DNA: TGTGCCAGCAGTTCCTACAGGGGTCTTAGCACAGATACGCAGTATTTT.

The rearrangement joins TRBV27 to TRBJ1-2; D perhaps matches TRBD1 (5 bases). CDR3 length equals 14 residues. With 8 bases removed from V and 4 bases from J, the gap between germline ends came to 17 bases. CDR1 is MNHEY and CDR2 is SMNVEV in the germline V gene (reference sequence). The CDR3 nucleotides read TGTGCCAGCGGAACCTCTAGGGACGGCTATGGCTACACCTTC. Amino acid sequence: CASGTSRDGYGYTF.

This clone has more than one count but fewer than ten. The chain uses TRBV5-6 and TRBJ2-3; tentative D call: TRBD2 (6 bases). CDR1 and CDR2 from the germline V gene are SGHDT and YYEEEE. V shed 0 bases and J shed 4 bases, with 15 bases lying between them. The CDR3 extends over 16 amino acids. The CDR3 region is CASSLAPERVPDTQYF. The CDR3 bases are TGTGCCAGCAGCTTGGCTCCGGAGCGGGTCCCAGATACGCAGTATTTT. Filled out from reference TRBV5-6 and TRBJ2-3, the complete variable domain reads DAGVTQSPTHLIKTRGQQVTLRCSPKSGHDTVSWYQQALGQGPQFIFQYYEEEERQRGNFPDRFSGHQFPNYSSELNVNALLLGDSALYLCASSLAPERVPDTQYFGPGTRLTVL.

The chain couples TRBV29-1 to TRBJ1-1, with D maybe TRBD1 (5 bases). Germline V gene sequence: CDR1 SQVTM, CDR2 ANQGSEA. This CDR3 spans 12 amino acids. V lost 5 bases and J 11 bases, leaving 18 bases between the germline ends. The CDR3 DNA reads TGCAGCGTTTCGTGGGGGAATGGTGAGGCTTTCTTT. Its translation is CSVSWGNGEAFF. Variable domain in full (rest from reference TRBV29-1 and TRBJ1-1): SAVISQKPSRDICQRGTSLTIQCQVDSQVTMMFWYRQQPGQSLTLIATANQGSEATYESGFVIDKFPISRPNLTFSTLTVSNMSPEDSSIYLCSVSWGNGEAFFGQGTRLTVV.

The rearrangement joins TRBV7-2 to TRBJ1-1; 10 nucleotides match TRBD1. V lost 4 bases to trimming and J lost 4 bases; unmatched junction nucleotides: 3. Per germline, CDR1 SGHTA and CDR2 FQGNSA. CDR3 length: 14 amino acids. This CDR3 is CASSSDRGRTEAFF. CDR3 bases: TGTGCCAGCAGCTCCGACAGGGGGCGCACTGAAGCTTTCTTT.

This clone was detected only once. CDR3 sequence (DNA): TGTGCCAGCAGATTAAGGACAGGGGGGGAGACCCAGTACTTC. Translation gives CASRLRTGGETQYF. This rearrangement joins TRBV28 to TRBJ2-5; 10 bases fit TRBD1. Germline V gene sequence: CDR1 MDHEN, CDR2 SYDVKM. The CDR3 runs to 14 residues. Germline trimming cut 6 bases from V and 5 bases from J; bases unmatched to any gene: 6.

V is TRBV4-1 and J is TRBJ2-2, with 10 nucleotides matching TRBD2. The ends lost 1 base at V and 5 bases at J; junction bases unmatched: 4. This CDR3 contains 16 residues. Germline loops: CDR1 MGHRA, CDR2 YSYEKL. The CDR3 reads CASSQVIAGGTGELFF. The CDR3 bases are TGCGCCAGCAGCCAAGTAATAGCGGGGGGTACCGGGGAGCTGTTTTTT.

This sequence joins TRBV7-9 and TRBJ2-7; TRBD2 might be the D (5 bases). Per germline, CDR1 SEHNR and CDR2 FQNEAQ (reference sequence). The CDR3 contains 13 residues. V shed 4 bases and J shed 1 base, with 8 bases lying between them. The CDR3 DNA reads as TGTGCCAGCAGCTCACGGGATTCCTACGAGCAGTACTTC. Its translation: CASSSRDSYEQYF.

This rearrangement joins TRBV29-1 to TRBJ1-4; D unclear. The CDR3 consists of 13 residues. The germline V and J ends were trimmed by 6 bases and 8 bases, with 16 bases remaining between them. CDR1 is SQVTM and CDR2 is ANQGSEA in the germline V gene. CDR3 amino acids: CSVPEGSGEKLFF. CDR3 nucleotide sequence: TGCAGCGTCCCGGAGGGTTCGGGCGAAAAACTGTTTTTT.

The V call is TRBV27, the J call TRBJ2-1, with 9 bases aligning to TRBD1. The CDR3 runs 18 residues. Germline V lookup: CDR1 MNHEY, CDR2 SMNVEV (reference sequence). V trimming: 8 bases; J trimming: 0 bases; junction bases outside the gene matches: 14. CDR3 in DNA: TGTGCCAGCTCCCGGAGGGACAGGGCGGGGAGCTCCTACAATGAGCAGTTCTTC. Its translation is CASSRRDRAGSSYNEQFF.

The chain is built from TRBV6-5 and TRBJ1-4; no definite D call. Germline assignment: CDR1 MNHEY and CDR2 SVGAGI. Trimming removed 4 bases from V and 3 bases from J, with 9 bases in between. The CDR3 extends over 14 amino acids. The CDR3 protein is CASSLQGANEKLFF. In nucleotides, the CDR3 is TGTGCCAGCAGTTTACAAGGTGCTAATGAAAAACTGTTTTTT.

The chain is built from TRBV2 and TRBJ2-7; 7 bases are a match to TRBD2. V lost 1 base and J lost 4; bases outside the gene matches: 10. Per the germline V gene, CDR1 is SNHLY and CDR2 is FYNNEI. CDR3 size: 16 residues. The CDR3, as DNA: TGTGCCAGCAGTGAAGTGGGTAGCGGGCGATTTTACGAGCAGTACTTC. Translation gives CASSEVGSGRFYEQYF.

This chain links TRBV27 with TRBJ1-1; D is ambiguous. Germline V gene lookup returns CDR1 MNHEY and CDR2 SMNVEV (reference sequence). The CDR3 has 16 residues. Trimming shortened V by 1 base and J by 4 bases, and 16 bases separated the two germline ends. The CDR3 nucleotides are TGTGCCAGCAGTTTATTGCCGCAAAGCCGACTCACTGAAGCTTTCTTT. This sequence encodes CASSLLPQSRLTEAFF.

Details on this clone: A read error is the likely source, as a far larger clone sits one nucleotide away. The chain is built from TRBV4-2 and TRBJ2-1, with no clear D. Germline V gene lookup returns CDR1 LGHNA and CDR2 YNFKEQ. This CDR3 region has 15 residues. Trimming left V 0 bases short and J 1 base short, with 7 bases between. CDR3 DNA: TGTGCCAGCAGCCAAGAAGCGATTTCCTACAATGAGCAGTTCTTC. It yields the protein CASSQEAISYNEQFF.